This T cell receptor beta chain stems from a study of CD8 T cells in ankylosing spondylitis. Study-wide results and limits: Roughly 8 highly homologous variants made up a TCR beta motif that seemed to typify ankylosing spondylitis blood. Disease-associated clonotypes exhibited CD8+ identity and were relatively infrequent in peripheral blood.

In this sample, this clonotype turned up many times. The target antigen is unknown. TCRdb reprocessed the 5' RACE reads via MiXCR and lists one record per CDR3 protein. The table includes 220,000 or so distinct CDR3 sequences, 10% detected once. The sequenced sample was blood, either unsorted or a sorted T cell fraction (not recorded which). The source of this sequence is a male donor with ankylosing spondylitis or in good health (not recorded which).

The CDR3 nucleotides read TGCGCCAGCAGCTTAGCGATAGGGGAGACCCAGTACTTC. It is translated as CASSLAIGETQYF. The chain recombines TRBV5-1 with TRBJ2-5; no clear D gene. The V end lost 2 bases, the J end lost 5 bases, and 10 bases lay between the germline ends. Looked up from germline, CDR1 is SGHRS and CDR2 is YFSETQ. CDR3 length: 13 residues. The full variable domain, its missing parts supplied by reference TRBV5-1 and TRBJ2-5, is KAGVTQTPRYLIKTRGQQVTLSCSPISGHRSVSWYQQTPGQGLQFLFEYFSETQRNKGNFPGRFSGRQFSNSRSEMNVSTLELGDSALYLCASSLAIGETQYFGPGTRLLVL.